Described below is a single TCR beta chain sequence and its context. This sample is part of a study of T cell responses to AZD1222 COVID-19 vaccine. The data were produced by immunoSEQ multiplex PCR, yet TCRdb's version contains in-frame clones alone and is incomplete. The table includes some 140,000 clones, 90% to 95% detected once. There are 14 residues in the CDR3. Trimming removed 8 bases at V and 3 bases at J, with 13 bases between. Germline CDR1 reads MDHEN; CDR2 reads SYDVKM. Sequenced material: peripheral blood, taken on day 0 of AZD1222 vaccination. The origin of this receptor is an adult in good health. V and J are TRBV28 and TRBJ1-4, with D unclear. CDR3 sequence: CASLSKHSNEKLFF. The CDR3 DNA is TGTGCCAGCTTAAGCAAGCACTCTAATGAAAAACTGTTTTTT.